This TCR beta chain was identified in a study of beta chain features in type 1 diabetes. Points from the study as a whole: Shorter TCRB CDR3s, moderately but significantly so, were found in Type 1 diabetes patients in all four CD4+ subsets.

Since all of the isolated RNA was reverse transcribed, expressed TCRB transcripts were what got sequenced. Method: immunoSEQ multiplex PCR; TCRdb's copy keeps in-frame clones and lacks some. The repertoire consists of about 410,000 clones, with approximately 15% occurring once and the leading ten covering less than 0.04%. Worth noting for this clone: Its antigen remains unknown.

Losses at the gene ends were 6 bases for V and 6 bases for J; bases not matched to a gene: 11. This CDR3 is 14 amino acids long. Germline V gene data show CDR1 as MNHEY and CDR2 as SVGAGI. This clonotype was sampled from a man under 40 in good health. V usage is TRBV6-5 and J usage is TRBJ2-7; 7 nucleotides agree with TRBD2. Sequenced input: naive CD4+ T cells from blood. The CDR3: CASSLDGGSSEQYV. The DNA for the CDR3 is TGTGCCAGCAGCCTTGACGGGGGGAGTTCCGAGCAGTACGTC.